This TCR beta chain is drawn from a study of identical twins listed by TCRdb under 2016. About the study as a whole: To test whether fetal clonotypes persist, this study deep-sequenced TCR alpha and beta repertoires from monozygotic twins, from unrelated adults of various ages, and from cord blood. To rule out contamination, replicate twin experiments were performed at different times with different library preparation protocols. The full study reports these points: The excess sharing between twins in beta out-of-frame sequences was weaker because fewer shared sequences reduced the signal-to-noise ratio. Because the same donors could not be followed over many years, the conclusions relied on cross-sectional statistical analysis. Invariant T cells such as MAIT and iNKT could partly confound zero-insertion analyses, although diverse VJ usage argued against such confounding for most clonotypes. Compared with coincidental sharing between unrelated individuals, out-of-frame TCR alpha sequences shared between twins had an excess of sequences with low generation probability. Recombination models systematically underestimated out-of-frame TCR alpha sharing in monozygotic twins but agreed with sharing between unrelated individuals. Abundant cord blood beta clonotypes had fewer insertions, young adult naive repertoires showed a similar but weaker trend, and memory repertoires showed no such trend.

V is pruned by 3 bases and J by 2 bases, leaving 4 bases of the junction without a gene match. The CDR3 runs 15 residues from the cysteine to the valine. The entry retains the CDR3 DNA only, 45 bases that are in frame from base 1. Based on the germline V gene (reference sequence), the CDR1 and CDR2 sequences are DFQATT and SNEGSKA. Every donor in the study was a healthy Caucasian. Three unrelated non-twin adults were also sequenced: a male aged 18 to 30, a male aged 50 to 60 and a female aged 50 to 60. Using Miltenyi CD45RO+ enrichment and human naive T-cell isolation kits, memory (CD45RO+) and naive T cells were isolated from PBMC. The method behind the library was 5' RACE. Data came from an Illumina HiSeq 2000. A universal primer binding site was added through template switching, and the final cDNA carried a unique molecular identifier so that TCR cDNA molecules could be counted accurately. Specific primers in the conserved constant-segment region were used to synthesize first-strand cDNA for TCR alpha and beta chains. Each cDNA library was double barcoded, with a SMART-Mk sample barcode plus Illumina barcodes, to control for contamination. TruSeq adapter sequences along with Illumina sample barcodes were introduced in two successive PCR steps. Sequencing of the TCR alpha and beta cDNA libraries was done on the Illumina HiSeq platform using custom primers. For the original study's pipeline: Raw reads were processed with MiGEC to extract unique molecular identifiers, and MiXCR was used to determine CDR3 positions. Recombination models were inferred per individual with the repgenHMM and IGoR tools using an EM algorithm. The tcR package in R was used for shared clonotype analysis, with sharing normalized by the product of cloneset sizes. Out-of-frame nonproductive sequences were analyzed to study raw recombination free of thymic and clonal selection effects. TCRdb cleaned the public reads at Q25 with fastp, built clones with MiXCR and kept in-frame beta chains. A single entry per CDR3 protein holds the most common genes and DNA from its merged rows. The V and J calls come from TCRdb's annotation, not from the publication. Here the sample has around 370,000 distinct CDR3 sequences; 9% occur a single time. The leading ten clones occupy 8% to 10% of the sample.

This clonotype was seen more than once but under ten times. Its antigen is currently not known. The input lacks base qualities; no much larger clone sits a single base away. The V and J segments used are TRBV20-1 and TRBJ2-7, with 13 bases matching TRBD2. The sample consisted of naive T cells sorted from blood. The cell subset or site label on this specimen signifies: cells isolated with a human naive T-cell isolation kit. The receptor comes from a woman aged 45-59 years in good health. The sequence in DNA is TGCAGTGCTAGGGAACTAGCGGGAGGGCCCTACGAGCAGTACGTC. Translated, this gives CSARELAGGPYEQYV.